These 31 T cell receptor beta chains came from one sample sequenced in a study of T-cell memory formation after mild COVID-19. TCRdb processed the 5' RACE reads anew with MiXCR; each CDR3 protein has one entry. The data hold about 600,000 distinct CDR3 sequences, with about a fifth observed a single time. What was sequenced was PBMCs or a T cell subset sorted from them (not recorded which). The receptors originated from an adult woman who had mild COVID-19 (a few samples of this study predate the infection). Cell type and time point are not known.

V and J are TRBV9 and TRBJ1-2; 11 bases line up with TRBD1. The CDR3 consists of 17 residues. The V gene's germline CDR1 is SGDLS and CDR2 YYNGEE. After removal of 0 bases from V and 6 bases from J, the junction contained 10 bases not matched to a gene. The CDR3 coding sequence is TGTGCCAGCAGCGTAGTCGTGAGGAGGACAGGGGGCGATGGCTACACCTTC. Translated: CASSVVVRRTGGDGYTF.

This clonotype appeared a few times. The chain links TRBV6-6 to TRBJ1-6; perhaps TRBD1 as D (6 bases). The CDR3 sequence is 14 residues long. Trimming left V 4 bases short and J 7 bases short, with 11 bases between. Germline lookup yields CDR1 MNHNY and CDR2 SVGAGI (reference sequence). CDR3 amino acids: CASSWDTENSPLHF. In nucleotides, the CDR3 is TGTGCCAGCAGTTGGGACACGGAAAATTCACCCCTCCACTTT.

CDR3 bases: TGTGCCAGCAGTCAGGAGGTGGGGACCCGGACCTACGAGCAGTACTTC. It yields the protein CASSQEVGTRTYEQYF. The chain recombines TRBV27 with TRBJ2-7; D could derive from TRBD1 or TRBD2 (5 bases each). The CDR3 covers 16 residues. Germline loops: CDR1 MNHEY, CDR2 SMNVEV (reference sequence). Trimming took 5 bases from V and 2 from J, leaving 19 bases between them.

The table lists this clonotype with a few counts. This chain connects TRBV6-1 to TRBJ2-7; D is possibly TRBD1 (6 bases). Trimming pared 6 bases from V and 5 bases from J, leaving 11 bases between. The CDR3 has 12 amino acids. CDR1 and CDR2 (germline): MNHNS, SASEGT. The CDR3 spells CASRYQGHEQYF. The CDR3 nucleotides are TGTGCCAGCAGGTACCAGGGGCACGAGCAGTACTTC.

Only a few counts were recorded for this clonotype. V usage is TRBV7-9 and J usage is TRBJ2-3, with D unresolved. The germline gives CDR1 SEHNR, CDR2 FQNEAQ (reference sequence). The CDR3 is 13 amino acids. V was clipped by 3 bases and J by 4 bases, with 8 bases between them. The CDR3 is CASSFEVPDTQYF. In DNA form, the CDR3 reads TGTGCCAGCAGCTTTGAGGTCCCAGATACGCAGTATTTT.

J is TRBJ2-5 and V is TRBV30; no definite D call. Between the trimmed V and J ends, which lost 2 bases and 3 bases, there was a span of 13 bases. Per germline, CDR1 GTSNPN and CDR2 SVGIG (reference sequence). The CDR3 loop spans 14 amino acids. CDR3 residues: CAWSRNFEEETQYF. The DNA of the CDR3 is TGTGCCTGGAGTAGGAACTTCGAAGAAGAGACCCAGTACTTC.

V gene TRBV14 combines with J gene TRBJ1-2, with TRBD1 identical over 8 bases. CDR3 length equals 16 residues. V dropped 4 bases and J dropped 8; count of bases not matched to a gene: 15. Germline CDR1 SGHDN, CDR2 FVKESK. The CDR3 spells CASSPTIYAGTGGYTF. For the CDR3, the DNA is TGTGCCAGCAGCCCGACTATCTATGCCGGGACAGGCGGCTACACCTTC.

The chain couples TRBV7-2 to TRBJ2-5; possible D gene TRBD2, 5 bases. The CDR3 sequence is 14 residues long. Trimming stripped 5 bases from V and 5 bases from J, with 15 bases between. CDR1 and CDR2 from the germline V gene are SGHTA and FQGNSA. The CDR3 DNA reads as TGTGCCAGCAGCCCGTTCAGCGCGGGCGAGACCCAGTACTTC. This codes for CASSPFSAGETQYF.

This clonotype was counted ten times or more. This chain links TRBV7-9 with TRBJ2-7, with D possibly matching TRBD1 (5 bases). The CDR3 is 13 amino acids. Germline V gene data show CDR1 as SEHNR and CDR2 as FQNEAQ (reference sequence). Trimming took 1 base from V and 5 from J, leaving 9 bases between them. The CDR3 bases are TGTGCCAGCAGCTTAGGGACAACCAACGAGCAGTACTTC. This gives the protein CASSLGTTNEQYF.

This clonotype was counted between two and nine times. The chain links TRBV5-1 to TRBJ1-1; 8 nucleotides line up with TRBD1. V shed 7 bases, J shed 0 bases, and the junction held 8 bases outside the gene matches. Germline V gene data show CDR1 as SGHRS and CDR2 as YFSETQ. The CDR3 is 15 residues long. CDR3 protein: CASSGGFLMNTEAFF. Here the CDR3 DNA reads TGCGCCAGCTCAGGGGGCTTCCTAATGAACACTGAAGCTTTCTTT.

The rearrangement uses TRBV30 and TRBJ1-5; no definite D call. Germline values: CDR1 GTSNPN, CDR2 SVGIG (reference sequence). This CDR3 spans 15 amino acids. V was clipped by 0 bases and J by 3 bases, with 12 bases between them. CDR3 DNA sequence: TGTGCCTGGAGTGTACTGGGCAGCCCCAATCAGCCCCAGCATTTT. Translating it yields CAWSVLGSPNQPQHF.

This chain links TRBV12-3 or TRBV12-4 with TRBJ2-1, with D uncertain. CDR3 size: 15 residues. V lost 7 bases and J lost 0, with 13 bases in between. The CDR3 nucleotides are TGTGCCAGCACCCCTTTGGCAGGCTCCTACAATGAGCAGTTCTTC. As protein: CASTPLAGSYNEQFF.

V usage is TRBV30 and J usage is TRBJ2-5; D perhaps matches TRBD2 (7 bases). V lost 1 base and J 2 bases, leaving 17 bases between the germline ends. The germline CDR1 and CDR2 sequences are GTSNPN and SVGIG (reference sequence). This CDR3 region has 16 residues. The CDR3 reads CAWSAWGGGRQETQYF. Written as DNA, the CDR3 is TGTGCCTGGAGTGCCTGGGGCGGGGGCCGACAAGAGACCCAGTACTTC.

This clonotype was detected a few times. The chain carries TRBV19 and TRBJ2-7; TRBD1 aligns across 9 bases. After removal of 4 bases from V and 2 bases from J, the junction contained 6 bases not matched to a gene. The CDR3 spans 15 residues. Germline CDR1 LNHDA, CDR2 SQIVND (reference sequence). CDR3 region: CASSTDGQGPYEQYF. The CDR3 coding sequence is TGTGCCAGTAGTACGGATGGACAGGGGCCCTACGAGCAGTACTTC.

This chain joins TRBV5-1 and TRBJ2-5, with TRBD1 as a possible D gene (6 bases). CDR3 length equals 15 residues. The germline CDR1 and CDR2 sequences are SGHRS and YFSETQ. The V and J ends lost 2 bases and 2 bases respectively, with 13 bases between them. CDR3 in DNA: TGCGCCAGCAGCTTCACAGGGACGATGCAAGAGACCCAGTACTTC. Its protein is CASSFTGTMQETQYF.

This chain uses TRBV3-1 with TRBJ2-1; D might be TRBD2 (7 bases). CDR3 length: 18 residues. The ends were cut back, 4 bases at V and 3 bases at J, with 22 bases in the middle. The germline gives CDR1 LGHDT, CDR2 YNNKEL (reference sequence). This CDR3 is CASSPELAYKGGYNEQFF. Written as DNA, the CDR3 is TGTGCCAGCAGCCCCGAACTAGCGTACAAGGGGGGCTACAATGAGCAGTTCTTC.

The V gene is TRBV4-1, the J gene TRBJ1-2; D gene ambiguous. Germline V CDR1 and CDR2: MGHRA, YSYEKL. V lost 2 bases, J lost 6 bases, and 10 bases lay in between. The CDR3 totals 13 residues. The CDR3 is CASSQPLNDGYTF. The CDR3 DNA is TGCGCCAGCAGCCAACCTCTGAACGATGGCTACACCTTC.

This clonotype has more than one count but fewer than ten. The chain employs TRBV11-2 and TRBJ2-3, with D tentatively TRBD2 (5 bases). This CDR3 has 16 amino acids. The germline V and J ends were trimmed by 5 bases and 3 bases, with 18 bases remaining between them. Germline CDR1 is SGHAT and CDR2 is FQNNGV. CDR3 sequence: CASSRLLGEWTDTQYF. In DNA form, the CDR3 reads TGTGCCAGCAGCCGCCTCCTGGGAGAGTGGACAGATACGCAGTATTTT.

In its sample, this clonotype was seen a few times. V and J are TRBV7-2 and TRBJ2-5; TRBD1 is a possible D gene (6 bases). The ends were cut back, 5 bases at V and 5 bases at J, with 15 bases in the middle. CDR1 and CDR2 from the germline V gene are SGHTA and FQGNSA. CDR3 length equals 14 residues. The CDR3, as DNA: TGTGCCAGCAGCGTACCCATTGGGGGCGAGACCCAGTACTTC. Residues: CASSVPIGGETQYF.

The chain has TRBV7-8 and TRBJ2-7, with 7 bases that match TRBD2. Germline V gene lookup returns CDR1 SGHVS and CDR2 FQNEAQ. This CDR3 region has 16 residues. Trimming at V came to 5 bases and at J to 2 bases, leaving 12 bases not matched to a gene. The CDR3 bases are TGTGCCAGCAGCCCCGTTCTAGCGGACGAAACCTACGAGCAGTACTTC. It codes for CASSPVLADETYEQYF.

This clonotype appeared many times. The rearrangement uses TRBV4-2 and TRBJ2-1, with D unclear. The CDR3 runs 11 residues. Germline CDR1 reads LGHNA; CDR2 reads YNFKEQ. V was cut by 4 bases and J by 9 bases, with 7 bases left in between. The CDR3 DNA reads TGTGCCAGCAGCCCGGACCGTGAGCAGTTCTTC. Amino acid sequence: CASSPDREQFF.

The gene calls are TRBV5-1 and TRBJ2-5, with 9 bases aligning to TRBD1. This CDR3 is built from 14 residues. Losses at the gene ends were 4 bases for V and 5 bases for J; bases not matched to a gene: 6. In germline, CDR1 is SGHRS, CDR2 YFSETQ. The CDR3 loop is CASSTGQGWETQYF. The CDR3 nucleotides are TGCGCCAGCAGCACGGGACAGGGATGGGAGACCCAGTACTTC.

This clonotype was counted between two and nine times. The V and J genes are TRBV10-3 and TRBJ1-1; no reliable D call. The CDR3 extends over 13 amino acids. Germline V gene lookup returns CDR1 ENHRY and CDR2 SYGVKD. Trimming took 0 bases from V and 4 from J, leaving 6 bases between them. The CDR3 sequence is CAISESMGTEAFF. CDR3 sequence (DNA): TGTGCCATCAGTGAGTCAATGGGCACTGAAGCTTTCTTT.

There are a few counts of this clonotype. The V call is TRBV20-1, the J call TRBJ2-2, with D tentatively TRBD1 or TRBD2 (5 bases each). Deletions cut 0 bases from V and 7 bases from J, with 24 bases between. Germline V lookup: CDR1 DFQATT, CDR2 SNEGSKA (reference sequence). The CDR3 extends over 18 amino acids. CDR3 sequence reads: CSARDWAQTSARGGELFF. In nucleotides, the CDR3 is TGCAGTGCTAGAGATTGGGCACAGACGAGTGCGAGGGGCGGGGAGCTGTTTTTT.

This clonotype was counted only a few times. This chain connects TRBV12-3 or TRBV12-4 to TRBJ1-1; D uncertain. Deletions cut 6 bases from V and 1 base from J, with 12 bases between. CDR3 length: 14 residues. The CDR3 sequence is CASSSGRRNTEAFF. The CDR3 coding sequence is TGTGCCAGCAGCTCCGGGAGACGGAACACTGAAGCTTTCTTT.

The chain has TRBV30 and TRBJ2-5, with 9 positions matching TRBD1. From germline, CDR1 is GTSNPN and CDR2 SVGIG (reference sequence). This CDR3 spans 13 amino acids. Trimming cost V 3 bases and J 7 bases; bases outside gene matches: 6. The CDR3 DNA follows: TGTGCCTGGAGCACAGGGGGCGAGGGGACCCAGTACTTC. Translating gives CAWSTGGEGTQYF.

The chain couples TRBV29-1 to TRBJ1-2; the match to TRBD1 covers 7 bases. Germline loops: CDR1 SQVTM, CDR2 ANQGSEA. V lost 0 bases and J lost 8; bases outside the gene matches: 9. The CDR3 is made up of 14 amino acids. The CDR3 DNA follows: TGCAGCGTTGAAGAGATGACAGGGCCTGGCGGCTACACCTTC. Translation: CSVEEMTGPGGYTF.

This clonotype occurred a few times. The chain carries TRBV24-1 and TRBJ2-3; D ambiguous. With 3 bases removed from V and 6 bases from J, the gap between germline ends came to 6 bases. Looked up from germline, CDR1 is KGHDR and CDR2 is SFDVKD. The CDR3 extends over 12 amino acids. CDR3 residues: CATSDVGDTQYF. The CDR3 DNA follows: TGTGCCACCAGTGATGTGGGGGATACGCAGTATTTT.

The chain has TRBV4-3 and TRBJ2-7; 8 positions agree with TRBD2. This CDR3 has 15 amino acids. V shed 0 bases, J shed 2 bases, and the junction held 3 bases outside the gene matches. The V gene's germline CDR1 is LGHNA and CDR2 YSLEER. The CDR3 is CASSQEYGRAYEQYF. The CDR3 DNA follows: TGCGCCAGCAGCCAAGAGTACGGGAGGGCCTACGAGCAGTACTTC.

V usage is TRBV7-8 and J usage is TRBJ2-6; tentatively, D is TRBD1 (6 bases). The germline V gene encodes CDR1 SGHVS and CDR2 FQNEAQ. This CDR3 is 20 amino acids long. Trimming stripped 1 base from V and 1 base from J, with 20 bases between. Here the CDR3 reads CASSLVSNGYGQSGANVLTF. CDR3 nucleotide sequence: TGTGCCAGCAGCTTAGTGTCCAACGGCTACGGACAGTCTGGGGCCAACGTCCTGACTTTC.

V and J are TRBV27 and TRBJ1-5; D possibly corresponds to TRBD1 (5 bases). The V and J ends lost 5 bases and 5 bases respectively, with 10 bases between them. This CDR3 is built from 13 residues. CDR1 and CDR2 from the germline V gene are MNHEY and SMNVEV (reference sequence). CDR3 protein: CASSRTIDQPQHF. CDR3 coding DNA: TGTGCCAGCAGTAGGACAATCGATCAGCCCCAGCATTTT.